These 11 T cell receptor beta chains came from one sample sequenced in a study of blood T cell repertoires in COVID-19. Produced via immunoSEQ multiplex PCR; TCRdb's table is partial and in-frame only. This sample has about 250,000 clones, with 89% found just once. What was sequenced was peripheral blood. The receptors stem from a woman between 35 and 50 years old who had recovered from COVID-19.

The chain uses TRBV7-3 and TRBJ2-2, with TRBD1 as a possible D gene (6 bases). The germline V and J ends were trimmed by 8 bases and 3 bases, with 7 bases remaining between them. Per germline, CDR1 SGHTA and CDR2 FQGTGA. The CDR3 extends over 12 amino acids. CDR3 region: CASAGDTGELFF. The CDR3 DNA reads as TGTGCCAGCGCAGGGGACACCGGGGAGCTGTTTTTT.

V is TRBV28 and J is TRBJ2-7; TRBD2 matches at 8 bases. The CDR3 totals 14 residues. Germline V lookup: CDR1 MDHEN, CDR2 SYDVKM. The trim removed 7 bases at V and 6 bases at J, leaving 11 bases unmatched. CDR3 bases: TGTGCCAGCACCGACGGGACTAGAACTCGCGAGCAGTACTTC. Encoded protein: CASTDGTRTREQYF.

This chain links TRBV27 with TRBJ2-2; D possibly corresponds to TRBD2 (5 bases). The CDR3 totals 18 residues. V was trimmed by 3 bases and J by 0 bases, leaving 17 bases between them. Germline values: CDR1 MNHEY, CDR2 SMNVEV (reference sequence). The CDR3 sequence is CASSFSPFSGTNTGELFF. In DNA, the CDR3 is TGTGCCAGCAGTTTTTCCCCCTTTTCCGGGACGAACACCGGGGAGCTGTTTTTT.

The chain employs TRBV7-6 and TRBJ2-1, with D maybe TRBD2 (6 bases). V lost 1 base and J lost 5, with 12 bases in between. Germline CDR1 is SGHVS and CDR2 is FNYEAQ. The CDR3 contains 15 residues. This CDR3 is CASSLEDGLHNEQFF. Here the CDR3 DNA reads TGTGCCAGCAGCTTAGAGGATGGACTACACAATGAGCAGTTCTTC.

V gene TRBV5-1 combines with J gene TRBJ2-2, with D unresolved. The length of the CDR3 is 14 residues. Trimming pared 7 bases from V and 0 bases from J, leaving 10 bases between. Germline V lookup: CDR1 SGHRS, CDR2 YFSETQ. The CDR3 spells CASQSRSNTGELFF. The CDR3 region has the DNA TGCGCCAGCCAAAGCCGTTCGAACACCGGGGAGCTGTTTTTT. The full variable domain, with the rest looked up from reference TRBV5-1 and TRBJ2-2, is KAGVTQTPRYLIKTRGQQVTLSCSPISGHRSVSWYQQTPGQGLQFLFEYFSETQRNKGNFPGRFSGRQFSNSRSEMNVSTLELGDSALYLCASQSRSNTGELFFGEGSRLTVL.

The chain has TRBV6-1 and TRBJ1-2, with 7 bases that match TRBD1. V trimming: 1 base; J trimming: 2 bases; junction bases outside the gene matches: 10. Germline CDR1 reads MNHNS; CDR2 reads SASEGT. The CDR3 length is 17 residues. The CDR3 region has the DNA TGTGCCAGCAGTGAAGTAGGGGGCGCTTCGACGAACTATGGCTACACCTTC. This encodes CASSEVGGASTNYGYTF.

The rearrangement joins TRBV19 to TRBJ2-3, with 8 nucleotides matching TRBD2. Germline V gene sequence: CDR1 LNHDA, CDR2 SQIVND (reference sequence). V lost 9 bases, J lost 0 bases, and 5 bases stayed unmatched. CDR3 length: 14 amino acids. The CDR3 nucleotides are TGTGCCAGCCGGGGGGGGAGTAGCACAGATACGCAGTATTTT. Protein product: CASRGGSSTDTQYF.

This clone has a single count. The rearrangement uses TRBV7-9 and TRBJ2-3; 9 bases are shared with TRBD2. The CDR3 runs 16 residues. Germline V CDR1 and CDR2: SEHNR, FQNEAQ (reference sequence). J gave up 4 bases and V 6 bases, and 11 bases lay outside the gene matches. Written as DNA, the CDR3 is TGTGCCAGCAGGCCCCCTGGCGGGAGGGTGTCAGATACGCAGTATTTT. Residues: CASRPPGGRVSDTQYF.

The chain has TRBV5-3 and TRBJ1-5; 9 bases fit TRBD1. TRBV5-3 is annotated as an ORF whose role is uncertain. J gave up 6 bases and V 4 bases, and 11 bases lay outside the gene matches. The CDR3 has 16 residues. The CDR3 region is CARSVKGQGSGQPQHF. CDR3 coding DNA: TGTGCCAGAAGCGTTAAGGGACAGGGCTCCGGTCAGCCCCAGCATTTT.

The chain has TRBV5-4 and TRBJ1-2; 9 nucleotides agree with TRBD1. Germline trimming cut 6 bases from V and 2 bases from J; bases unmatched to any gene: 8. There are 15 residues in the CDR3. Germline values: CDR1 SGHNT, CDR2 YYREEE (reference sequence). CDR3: CASKWGQGTNYGYTF. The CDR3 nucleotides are TGTGCCAGCAAATGGGGACAGGGAACGAACTATGGCTACACCTTC.

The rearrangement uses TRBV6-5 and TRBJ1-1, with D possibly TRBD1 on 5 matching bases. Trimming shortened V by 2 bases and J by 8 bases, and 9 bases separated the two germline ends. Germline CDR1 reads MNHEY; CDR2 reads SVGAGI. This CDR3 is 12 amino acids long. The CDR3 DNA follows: TGTGCCAGCAGTTACACGGCAGGGGAAGCTTTCTTT. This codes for CASSYTAGEAFF.